A single sample gave rise to the 7 T cell receptor beta chains below, sequenced in a study of blood T cell repertoires in COVID-19. The table came from immunoSEQ multiplex PCR; TCRdb's copy has only in-frame clones and leaves some out. The data show about 290,000 clones, approximately 80% seen once. The sequenced material came from peripheral blood. Receptor source: a woman aged 50 to 60 with active or convalescent COVID-19.

The rearrangement uses TRBV5-6 and TRBJ2-5; the match to TRBD1 covers 11 bases. The CDR3 covers 17 residues. Germline V gene sequence: CDR1 SGHDT, CDR2 YYEEEE. V lost 0 bases and J lost 4; bases outside the gene matches: 8. The CDR3 reads CASSLGTGGPARETQYF. DNA for the CDR3: TGTGCCAGCAGCTTGGGGACAGGGGGCCCCGCCAGAGAGACCCAGTACTTC.

This chain joins TRBV6-5 and TRBJ1-2; TRBD1 matches at 8 bases. The V gene end was trimmed by 5 bases and the J gene end by 4 bases; junction bases not matched to a gene: 6. This CDR3 region has 14 residues. Germline assignment: CDR1 MNHEY and CDR2 SVGAGI. CDR3: CASSRTGPIYGYTF. In DNA form, the CDR3 reads TGTGCCAGCAGTCGGACAGGGCCCATCTATGGCTACACCTTC.

This chain joins TRBV2 and TRBJ2-7; 7 positions agree with TRBD1. J lost 2 bases, V lost 3 bases, and 7 bases had no gene match. Germline loops: CDR1 SNHLY, CDR2 FYNNEI. This CDR3 is built from 15 residues. The CDR3 here is CASSESRQGPYEQYF. The DNA for the CDR3 is TGTGCCAGCAGTGAGTCTAGACAGGGACCCTACGAGCAGTACTTC.

This chain connects TRBV7-9 to TRBJ2-7, with TRBD2 identical over 8 bases. The CDR3 has 14 residues. Trimming cost V 7 bases and J 2 bases; bases outside gene matches: 7. The V gene's germline CDR1 is SEHNR and CDR2 FQNEAQ (reference sequence). CDR3 amino acids: CASKKTSATYEQYF. The DNA of the CDR3 is TGTGCCAGCAAAAAGACTAGCGCGACCTACGAGCAGTACTTC.

Only a few counts were recorded for this clone. The sample contains more than one DNA sequence encoding this CDR3. The chain couples TRBV2 to TRBJ1-5, with 10 bases lining up with TRBD1. The trim removed 4 bases at V and 5 bases at J, leaving 2 bases unmatched. The length of the CDR3 is 14 residues. Germline V gene lookup returns CDR1 SNHLY and CDR2 FYNNEI. The CDR3 DNA reads TGTGCCAGCAGTGGGACAGGGGGTGATCAGCCCCAGCATTTT. Translating it yields CASSGTGGDQPQHF.

The chain is built from TRBV15 and TRBJ1-4; a possible D gene is TRBD1 (6 bases). V lost 1 base, J lost 8 bases, and 14 bases lay in between. The CDR3 length is 15 residues. Germline CDR1 reads LNHNV; CDR2 reads YYDKDF (reference sequence). The CDR3 protein is CATSRGGRGSEKLFF. The CDR3 DNA reads as TGTGCCACCAGCAGAGGGGGGAGGGGGAGCGAAAAACTGTTTTTT.

V gene TRBV6-5 combines with J gene TRBJ2-7; 7 bases are a match to TRBD1. This CDR3 contains 13 residues. CDR1 and CDR2 from the germline V gene are MNHEY and SVGAGI. Trimming removed 5 bases from V and 3 bases from J; junction bases left unmatched: 4. The CDR3 sequence: CASSTGTDYEQYF. The CDR3 coding sequence is TGTGCCAGCAGTACCGGGACAGACTACGAGCAGTACTTC.